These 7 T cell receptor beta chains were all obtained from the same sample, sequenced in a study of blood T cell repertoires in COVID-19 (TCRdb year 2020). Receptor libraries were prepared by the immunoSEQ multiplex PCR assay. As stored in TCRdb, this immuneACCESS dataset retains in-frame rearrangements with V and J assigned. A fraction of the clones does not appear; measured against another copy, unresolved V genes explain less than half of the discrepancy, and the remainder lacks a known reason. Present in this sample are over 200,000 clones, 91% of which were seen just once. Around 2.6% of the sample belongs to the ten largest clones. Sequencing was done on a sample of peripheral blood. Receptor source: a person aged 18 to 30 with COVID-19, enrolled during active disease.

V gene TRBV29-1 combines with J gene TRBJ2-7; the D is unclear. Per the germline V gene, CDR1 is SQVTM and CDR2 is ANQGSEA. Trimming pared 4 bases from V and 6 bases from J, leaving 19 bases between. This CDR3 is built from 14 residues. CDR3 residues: CSVGFPELKGEQYF. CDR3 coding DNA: TGCAGCGTTGGTTTCCCGGAGCTTAAAGGCGAGCAGTACTTC.

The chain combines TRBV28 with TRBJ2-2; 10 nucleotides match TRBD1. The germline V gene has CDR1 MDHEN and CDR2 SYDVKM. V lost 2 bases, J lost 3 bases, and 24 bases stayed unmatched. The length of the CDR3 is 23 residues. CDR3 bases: TGTGCCAGCAGTTTACTAATCACTCCGGGACAGGGGCATCGTGGGCAGGACACCGGGGAGCTGTTTTTT. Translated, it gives CASSLLITPGQGHRGQDTGELFF.

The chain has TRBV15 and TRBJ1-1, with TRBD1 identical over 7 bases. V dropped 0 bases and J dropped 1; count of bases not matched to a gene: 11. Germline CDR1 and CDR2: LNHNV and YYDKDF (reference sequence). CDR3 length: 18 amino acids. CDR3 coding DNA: TGTGCCACCAGCAGAGATTTCCGAATGACAGGGCAGAACACTGAAGCTTTCTTT. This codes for CATSRDFRMTGQNTEAFF.

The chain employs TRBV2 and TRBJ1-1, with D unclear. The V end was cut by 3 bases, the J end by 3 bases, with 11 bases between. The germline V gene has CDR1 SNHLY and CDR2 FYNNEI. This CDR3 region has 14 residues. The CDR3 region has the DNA TGTGCCAGCAGTGACGAGGGTTCGGACACTGAAGCTTTCTTT. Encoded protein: CASSDEGSDTEAFF. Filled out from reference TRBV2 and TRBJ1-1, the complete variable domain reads EPEVTQTPSHQVTQMGQEVILRCVPISNHLYFYWYRQILGQKVEFLVSFYNNEISEKSEIFDDQFSVERPDGSNFTLKIRSTKLEDSAMYFCASSDEGSDTEAFFGQGTRLTVV.

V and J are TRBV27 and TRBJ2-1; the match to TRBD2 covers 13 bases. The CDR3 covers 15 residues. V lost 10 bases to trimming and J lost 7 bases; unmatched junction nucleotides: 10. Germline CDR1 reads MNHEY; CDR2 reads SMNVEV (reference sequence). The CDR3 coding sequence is TGTGCCACCTCCGAGGGACTAGCGGGAATGAATGAGCAGTTCTTC. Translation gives CATSEGLAGMNEQFF.

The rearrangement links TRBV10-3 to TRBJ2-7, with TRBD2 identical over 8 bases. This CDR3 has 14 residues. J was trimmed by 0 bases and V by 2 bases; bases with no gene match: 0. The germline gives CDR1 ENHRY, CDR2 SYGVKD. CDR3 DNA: TGTGCCATCAGTGAGCGGGAGGGCTCCTACGAGCAGTACTTC. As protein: CAISEREGSYEQYF.

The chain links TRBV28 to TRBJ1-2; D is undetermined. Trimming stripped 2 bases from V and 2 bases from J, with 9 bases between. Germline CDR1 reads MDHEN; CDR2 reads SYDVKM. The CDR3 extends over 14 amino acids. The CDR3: CASSLQARNYGYTF. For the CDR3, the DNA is TGTGCCAGCAGTTTACAGGCAAGGAACTATGGCTACACCTTC.